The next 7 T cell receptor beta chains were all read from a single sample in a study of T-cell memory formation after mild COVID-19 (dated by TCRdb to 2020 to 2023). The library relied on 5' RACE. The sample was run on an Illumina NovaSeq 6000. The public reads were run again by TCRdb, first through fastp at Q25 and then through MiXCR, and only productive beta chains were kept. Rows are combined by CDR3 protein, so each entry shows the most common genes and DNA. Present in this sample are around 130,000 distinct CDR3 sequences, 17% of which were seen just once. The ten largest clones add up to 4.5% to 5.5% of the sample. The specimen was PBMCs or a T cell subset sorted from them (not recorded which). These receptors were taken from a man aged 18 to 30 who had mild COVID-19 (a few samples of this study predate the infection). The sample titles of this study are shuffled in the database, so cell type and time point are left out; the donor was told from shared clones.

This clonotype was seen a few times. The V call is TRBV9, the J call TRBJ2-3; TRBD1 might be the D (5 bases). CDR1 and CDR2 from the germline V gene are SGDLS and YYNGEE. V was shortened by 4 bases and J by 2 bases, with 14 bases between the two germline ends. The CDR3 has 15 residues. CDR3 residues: CASSPMAGITDTQYF. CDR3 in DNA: TGTGCCAGCAGCCCTATGGCAGGGATCACAGATACGCAGTATTTT. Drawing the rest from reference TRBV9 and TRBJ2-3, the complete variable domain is DSGVTQTPKHLITATGQRVTLRCSPRSGDLSVYWYQQSLDQGLQFLIQYYNGEERAKGNILERFSAQQFPDLHSELNLSSLELGDSALYFCASSPMAGITDTQYFGPGTRLTVL.

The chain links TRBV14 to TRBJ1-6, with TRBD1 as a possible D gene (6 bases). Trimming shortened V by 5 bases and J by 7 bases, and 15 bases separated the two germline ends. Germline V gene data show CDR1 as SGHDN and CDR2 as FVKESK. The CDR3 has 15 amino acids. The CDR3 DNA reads TGTGCCAGCAGCAAATCAAACAGGGTAAATTCACCCCTCCACTTT. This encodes CASSKSNRVNSPLHF.

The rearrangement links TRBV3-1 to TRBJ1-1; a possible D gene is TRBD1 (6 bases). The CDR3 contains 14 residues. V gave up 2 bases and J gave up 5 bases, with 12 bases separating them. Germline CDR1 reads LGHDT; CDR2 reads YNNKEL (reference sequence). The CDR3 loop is CASSQPQGWTEAFF. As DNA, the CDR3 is TGTGCCAGCAGCCAACCCCAGGGGTGGACTGAAGCTTTCTTT. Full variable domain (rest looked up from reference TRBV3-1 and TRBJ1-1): DTAVSQTPKYLVTQMGNDKSIKCEQNLGHDTMYWYKQDSKKFLKIMFSYNNKELIINETVPNRFSPKSPDKAHLNLHINSLELGDSAVYFCASSQPQGWTEAFFGQGTRLTVV.

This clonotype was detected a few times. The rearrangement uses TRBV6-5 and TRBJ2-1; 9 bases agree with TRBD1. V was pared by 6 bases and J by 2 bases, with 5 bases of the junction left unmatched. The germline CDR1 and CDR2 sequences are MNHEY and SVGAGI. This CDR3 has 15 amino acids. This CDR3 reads CASRIRTGAYNEQFF. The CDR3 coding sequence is TGTGCCAGCAGAATAAGGACAGGGGCCTACAATGAGCAGTTCTTC.

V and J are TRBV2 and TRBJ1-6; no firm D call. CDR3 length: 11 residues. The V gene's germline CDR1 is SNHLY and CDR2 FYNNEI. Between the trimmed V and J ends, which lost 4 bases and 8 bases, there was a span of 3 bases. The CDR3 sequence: CASSGYSPLHF. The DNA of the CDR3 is TGTGCCAGCAGTGGCTATTCACCCCTCCACTTT.

The CDR3 bases are TGCAGTCCCGGGGGCTACACCTTC. This sequence encodes CSPGGYTF. The J gene is TRBJ1-2, the V gene TRBV20-1; no clear D gene. Germline V gene data show CDR1 as DFQATT and CDR2 as SNEGSKA (reference sequence). This CDR3 has 8 amino acids. V was trimmed by 8 bases and J by 8 bases, leaving 6 bases between them.

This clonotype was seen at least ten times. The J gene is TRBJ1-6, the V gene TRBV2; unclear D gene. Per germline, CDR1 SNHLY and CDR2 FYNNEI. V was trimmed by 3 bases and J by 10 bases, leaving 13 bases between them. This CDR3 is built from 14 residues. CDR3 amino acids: CASSDLSSESPLHF. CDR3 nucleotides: TGTGCCAGCAGTGATCTCAGCTCAGAATCACCCCTCCACTTT.